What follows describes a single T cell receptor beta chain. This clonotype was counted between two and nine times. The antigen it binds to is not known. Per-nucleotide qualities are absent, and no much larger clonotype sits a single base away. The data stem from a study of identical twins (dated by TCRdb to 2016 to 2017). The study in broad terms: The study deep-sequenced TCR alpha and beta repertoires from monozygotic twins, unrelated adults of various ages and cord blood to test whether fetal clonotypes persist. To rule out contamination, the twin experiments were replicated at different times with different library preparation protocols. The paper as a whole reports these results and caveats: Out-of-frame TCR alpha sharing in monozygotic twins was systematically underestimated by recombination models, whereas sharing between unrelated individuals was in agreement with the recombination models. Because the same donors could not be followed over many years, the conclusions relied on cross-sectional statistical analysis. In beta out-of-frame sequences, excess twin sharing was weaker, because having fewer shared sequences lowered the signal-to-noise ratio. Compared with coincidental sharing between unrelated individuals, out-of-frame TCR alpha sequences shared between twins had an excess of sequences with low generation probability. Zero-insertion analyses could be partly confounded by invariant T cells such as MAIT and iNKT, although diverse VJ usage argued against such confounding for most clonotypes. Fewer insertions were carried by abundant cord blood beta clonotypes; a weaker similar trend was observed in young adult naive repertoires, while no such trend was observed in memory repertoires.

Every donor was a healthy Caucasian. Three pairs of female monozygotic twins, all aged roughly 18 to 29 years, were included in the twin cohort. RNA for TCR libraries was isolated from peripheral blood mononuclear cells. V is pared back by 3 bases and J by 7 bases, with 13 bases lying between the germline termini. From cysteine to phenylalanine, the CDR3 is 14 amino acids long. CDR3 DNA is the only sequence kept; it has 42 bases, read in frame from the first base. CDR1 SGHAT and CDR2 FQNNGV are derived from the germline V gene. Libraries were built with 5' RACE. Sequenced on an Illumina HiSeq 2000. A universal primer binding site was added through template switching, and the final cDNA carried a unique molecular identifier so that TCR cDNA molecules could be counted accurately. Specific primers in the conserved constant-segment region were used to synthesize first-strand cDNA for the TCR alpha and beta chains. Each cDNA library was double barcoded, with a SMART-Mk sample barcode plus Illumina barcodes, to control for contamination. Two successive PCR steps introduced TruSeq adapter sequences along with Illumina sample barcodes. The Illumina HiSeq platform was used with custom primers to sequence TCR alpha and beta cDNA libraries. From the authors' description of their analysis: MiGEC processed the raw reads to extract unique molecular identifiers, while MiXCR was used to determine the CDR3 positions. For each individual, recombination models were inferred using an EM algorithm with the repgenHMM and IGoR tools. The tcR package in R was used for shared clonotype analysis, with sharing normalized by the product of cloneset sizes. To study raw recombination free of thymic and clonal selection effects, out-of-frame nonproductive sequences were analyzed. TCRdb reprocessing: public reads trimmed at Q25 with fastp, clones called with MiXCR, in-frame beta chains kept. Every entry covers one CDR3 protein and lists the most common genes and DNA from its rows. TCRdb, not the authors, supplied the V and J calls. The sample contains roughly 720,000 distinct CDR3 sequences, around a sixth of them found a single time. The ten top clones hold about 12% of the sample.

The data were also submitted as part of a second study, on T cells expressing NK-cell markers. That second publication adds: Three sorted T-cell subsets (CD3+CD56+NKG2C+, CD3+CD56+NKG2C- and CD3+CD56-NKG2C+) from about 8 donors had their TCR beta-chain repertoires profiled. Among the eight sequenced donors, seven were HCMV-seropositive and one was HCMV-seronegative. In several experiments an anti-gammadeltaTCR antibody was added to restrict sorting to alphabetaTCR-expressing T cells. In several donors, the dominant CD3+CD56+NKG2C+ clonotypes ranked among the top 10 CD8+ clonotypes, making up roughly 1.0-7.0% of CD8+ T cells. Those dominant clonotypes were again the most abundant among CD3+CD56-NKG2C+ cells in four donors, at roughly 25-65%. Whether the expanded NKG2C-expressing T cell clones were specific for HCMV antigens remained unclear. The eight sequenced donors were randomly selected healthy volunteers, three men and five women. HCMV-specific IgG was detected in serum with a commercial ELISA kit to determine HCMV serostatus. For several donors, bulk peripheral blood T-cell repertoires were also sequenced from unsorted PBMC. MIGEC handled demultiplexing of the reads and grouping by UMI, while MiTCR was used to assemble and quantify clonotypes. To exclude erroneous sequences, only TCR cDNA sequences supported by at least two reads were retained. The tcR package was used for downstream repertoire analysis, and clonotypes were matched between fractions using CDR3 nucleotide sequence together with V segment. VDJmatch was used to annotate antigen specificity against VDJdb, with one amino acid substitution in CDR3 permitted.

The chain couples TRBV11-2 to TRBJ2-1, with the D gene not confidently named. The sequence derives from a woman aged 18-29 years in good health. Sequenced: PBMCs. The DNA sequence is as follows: TGTGCCAGCAGCTTTGGCCTCACAGTAAATGAGCAGTTCTTC. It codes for CASSFGLTVNEQFF.